This is a list of T cell receptor beta chains from one sample in a study of cytomegalovirus exposure and HLA in healthy donors. The repertoire was sequenced with immunoSEQ multiplex PCR; TCRdb's copy has only in-frame clones and lacks some. Seen here are 150,000 to 200,000 clones, 70% to 85% observed once, and the top ten hold more than 3.5%. Sequencing used PBMCs. These receptors all stem from a man aged 25-45 years in good health and CMV-seropositive. Both conserved end residues are part of each CDR3. D genes are given only for firm matches. Part of the rows lack a size; the others show once, few, many or a class for expanded clones.

TGTGCTAGTGGTTTGACGGGGAGCCATGAGCAGTTCTTC	CASGLTGSHEQFF	TRBV12-5	TRBJ2-1	NA	NA
TGTGCCAGCAGCCCCGACAGGGTGGCGGAAAAACTGTTTTTT	CASSPDRVAEKLFF	TRBV6-6	TRBJ1-4	TRBD1	NA
TGTGCCAGCTGGAGGGCAGGGGGCTACGAGCAGTACTTC	CASWRAGGYEQYF	TRBV6-5	TRBJ2-7	NA	once
TGTGCCAGCAGTTTATCCAGGGGGCCCAGCTCCTATAATTCACCCCTCCACTTT	CASSLSRGPSSYNSPLHF	TRBV27	TRBJ1-6	TRBD1	NA
TGTGCCAGCAGTGGGCAACAGGGGGTTCAGCCCCAGCATTTT	CASSGQQGVQPQHF	TRBV2	TRBJ1-5	TRBD1	NA
TGTGCCAGCAGTTTCTTGCAGGGGGAGGAGCAGTACTTC	CASSFLQGEEQYF	TRBV27	TRBJ2-7	TRBD1	NA
TGCGCCAGCAGCATGGGACAGAAAGAGACCCAGTACTTC	CASSMGQKETQYF	TRBV5-1	TRBJ2-5	TRBD1	NA
TGTGCCAGCCTCCCGGGACAGATAAACACCGGGGAGCTGTTTTTT	CASLPGQINTGELFF	TRBV19	TRBJ2-2	TRBD1	NA
TGTGCCATCAGTGACCAAAGGACTAGCGGGGGGGCCTATGAGCAGTTCTTC	CAISDQRTSGGAYEQFF	TRBV10-3	TRBJ2-1	TRBD2	NA
TGCGCCAGCAGTGAGTCTGGGCGCGGGGAGCTGTTTTTT	CASSESGRGELFF	TRBV10-1	TRBJ2-2	NA	few
TGTGCAAGTCGCTCCCGGGACTACCTTACCTCCGTCTCCTACGAGCAGTACTTC	CASRSRDYLTSVSYEQYF	TRBV12-2	TRBJ2-7	NA	NA
TGTGCCAGTAGTATAATGGCGGGGTCCTACGAGCAGTACTTC	CASSIMAGSYEQYF	TRBV19	TRBJ2-7	NA	NA
TGTGCCAGCAGTCAACAGAACACCGGGGAGCTGTTTTTT	CASSQQNTGELFF	TRBV5-4	TRBJ2-2	NA	NA
TGTGCCAGCAGCCCGCCGGAAGAGACCCAGTACTTC	CASSPPEETQYF	TRBV7-9	TRBJ2-5	NA	NA
TGCGCCAGCAGCTCTGGACAGGGGAGTTCAGGTGAAAAACTGTTTTTT	CASSSGQGSSGEKLFF	TRBV5-1	TRBJ1-4	TRBD1	NA
TGTGCCTGGAGTCCCGGACTTACTCGCTCCTACGAGCAGTACTTC	CAWSPGLTRSYEQYF	TRBV30	TRBJ2-7	NA	NA
TGTGCCAGCAGCTTAGCGCGCACAGGGGCCTCCTACGAGCAGTACTTC	CASSLARTGASYEQYF	TRBV7-9	TRBJ2-7	TRBD1	NA
TGCGCCAGCAGCTCCCCGCCCGGGACAGGCTTGGGGCGCGTTCGGGAGACCCAGTACTTC	CASSSPPGTGLGRVRETQYF	TRBV5-1	TRBJ2-5	TRBD1	NA
TGTGCTAGCCTCTCGGGGGACAGCCTCCGGCCGGAGACCCAGTACTTC	CASLSGDSLRPETQYF	TRBV12-5	TRBJ2-5	NA	NA
TGTGCCAGCAGCTTAGGACAGGGGGGGACCAATGGCTACACCTTC	CASSLGQGGTNGYTF	TRBV7-9	TRBJ1-2	TRBD1	NA
TGTGCCAGCAGCGGAAATTCAGGAAGCTCCTATAATTCACCCCTCCACTTT	CASSGNSGSSYNSPLHF	TRBV9	TRBJ1-6	NA	NA
TGCAGCGCAATGGACAGGTGGGACACTGAAGCTTTCTTT	CSAMDRWDTEAFF	TRBV29-1	TRBJ1-1	TRBD1	NA
TGTGCCAGCAGTGACCCGGGACTTGACAATGAGCAGTTCTTC	CASSDPGLDNEQFF	TRBV2	TRBJ2-1	NA	few
TGTGCCAGCAGCCCTACCTCCGGGACTAGTTATGAGCAGTTCTTC	CASSPTSGTSYEQFF	TRBV7-9	TRBJ2-1	TRBD2	NA
TGCGCCAGCAGCGGACTAGCGGGGGGGCGTGATGAGCAGTTCTTC	CASSGLAGGRDEQFF	TRBV5-1	TRBJ2-1	TRBD2	NA
TGTGCCAGTAGTATAGATGGCATATTAAGCACAGATACGCAGTATTTT	CASSIDGILSTDTQYF	TRBV19	TRBJ2-3	NA	NA
TGTGCCAGCAGCTTACTGTCGGGGGGGCCGTCTAAGCAGTACTTC	CASSLLSGGPSKQYF	TRBV7-9	TRBJ2-7	TRBD2	NA
TGTGCCAGCAGCCAACTGCGGGAAAGCGGGGGGTTCGGGGAGCTGTTTTTT	CASSQLRESGGFGELFF	TRBV5-6	TRBJ2-2	TRBD2	NA
TGTGCCTGGAGGAGGGACTTACTCTCCTACGAGCAGTACTTC	CAWRRDLLSYEQYF	TRBV30	TRBJ2-7	NA	NA
TGTGCCAGCAGACAGGGACAGGGGCAGAGAAAGCAGTACTTC	CASRQGQGQRKQYF	TRBV25-1	TRBJ2-7	TRBD1	few
TGTGCCAGCAGCGTAGCTTTTCGCACACTAGGGAACACTGAAGCTTTCTTT	CASSVAFRTLGNTEAFF	TRBV9	TRBJ1-1	NA	NA
TGCGCCAGCAGTGACACTAGCGGGGCTGAGACCCAGTACTTC	CASSDTSGAETQYF	TRBV10-2	TRBJ2-5	TRBD2	NA
TGCGCCAGCAGCTTGTTGCCGGGGATGAGGGAAAAACTGTTTTTT	CASSLLPGMREKLFF	TRBV5-1	TRBJ1-4	NA	NA
TGTGCCAGCAGTTTATTACAGGGTTCGGCCAAAAACATTCAGTACTTC	CASSLLQGSAKNIQYF	TRBV28	TRBJ2-4	NA	NA
TGTGCCAGCAGTTTTTACGCCACTAGCGGGGGGAACTACGAGCAGTACTTC	CASSFYATSGGNYEQYF	TRBV28	TRBJ2-7	TRBD2	NA
TGCGCCAGCAGACCCGGTAGCACAGATACGCAGTATTTT	CASRPGSTDTQYF	TRBV5-1	TRBJ2-3	NA	few
TGTGCCAGCAGCGCCCCCGGGACTAGCGCCGGCGCAGATACGCAGTATTTT	CASSAPGTSAGADTQYF	TRBV9	TRBJ2-3	TRBD2	once
TGCGCCAGCAGCCACGGGGTCCCGGGGGGAGACACAGATACGCAGTATTTT	CASSHGVPGGDTDTQYF	TRBV4-1	TRBJ2-3	TRBD2	NA
TGTGCCAGCAGCCCTCACAGGGCCACCTACGAGCAGTACTTC	CASSPHRATYEQYF	TRBV11-2	TRBJ2-7	NA	once
TGTGCCAGCAGTCCAGGAGACAGCCCCTATGGCTACACCTTC	CASSPGDSPYGYTF	TRBV6-5	TRBJ1-2	NA	NA
TGCGCCAGCAGCCGCCGCGGGAATGACTATGGCTACACCTTC	CASSRRGNDYGYTF	TRBV5-1	TRBJ1-2	NA	NA
TGTGCCAGCAGCTTGCAGGGCAACACTGAAGCTTTCTTT	CASSLQGNTEAFF	TRBV28	TRBJ1-1	NA	NA
TGCGCCAGCAGCGTGCGGGGGGCTGACTACGAGCAGTACTTC	CASSVRGADYEQYF	TRBV5-1	TRBJ2-7	TRBD2	NA
TGTGCCAGCAGCACTGGACAGGGGCCGCGCTATGGCTACACCTTC	CASSTGQGPRYGYTF	TRBV21-1	TRBJ1-2	NA	NA